This T cell receptor (beta chain) comes out of a study of blood T cell repertoires in COVID-19. The wider study: The cDNA or gDNA used as material had been derived from T cells, B-cell-depleted T cells, or PBMCs.

In the original workflow: By means of reference gene primer amplification, nucleated cell counts were estimated. The assay was immunoSEQ multiplex PCR, and TCRdb's table has in-frame clones only and misses some. Clone size and V and J calls were adopted from that table, with D and trimming inferred from the DNA. The sample has about 140,000 clones; approximately 79% are singletons. Per the germline V gene, CDR1 is LGHDT and CDR2 is YNNKEL (reference sequence). This CDR3 has 15 residues. J gave up 6 bases and V 2 bases, and 4 bases lay outside the gene matches. The clonotype was recovered from a woman aged 45-59 years who had recovered from COVID-19. The sequenced sample consisted of PBMCs or T cells enriched from blood (not recorded which). This sequence joins TRBV3-1 (or the pseudogene TRBV3-2) and TRBJ2-2, with 9 bases that match TRBD1. CDR3 region: CASSQRTGVSGELFF. The CDR3 DNA is TGTGCCAGCAGCCAACGGACAGGGGTCTCCGGGGAGCTGTTTTTT.